This TCR beta chain appears in the sequencing data of a study of T-cell reconstitution after alpha-beta-depleted transplantation in children. The ends were cut back, 2 bases at V and 4 bases at J, with 3 bases in the middle. CDR1 is MNHNY, CDR2 SVGAGI, per germline (reference sequence). The CDR3 totals 12 residues. Unique molecular identifiers featured in how the TCRbeta library was prepared. TCRdb reanalysed the PCR reads using MiXCR and keeps one entry per CDR3 protein. Of around 500,000 distinct CDR3 sequences listed, roughly 24% are singletons. There are many counts of this clonotype. What it recognizes is unknown. Study-wide results and caveats: A year post-transplant, T-cell counts and diversity derived mostly from newly produced T cells. Certain patients had high TCRbeta diversity at day 60, and it came from recipient T cells and thymic progenitors that survived.

This sequence was found in a boy less than two years old who had a stem cell transplant for acute myeloid leukemia, so the T cells may come from the graft donor. The chain uses TRBV6-6 and TRBJ1-5, with D unclear. This material consisted of PBMCs, mostly from graft donor cells, taken 360 days after TCRalphabeta/CD19-depleted stem cell transplant. The CDR3 sequence is CASSYLNQPQHF. CDR3 nucleotides: TGTGCCAGCAGTTACCTTAATCAGCCCCAGCATTTT.